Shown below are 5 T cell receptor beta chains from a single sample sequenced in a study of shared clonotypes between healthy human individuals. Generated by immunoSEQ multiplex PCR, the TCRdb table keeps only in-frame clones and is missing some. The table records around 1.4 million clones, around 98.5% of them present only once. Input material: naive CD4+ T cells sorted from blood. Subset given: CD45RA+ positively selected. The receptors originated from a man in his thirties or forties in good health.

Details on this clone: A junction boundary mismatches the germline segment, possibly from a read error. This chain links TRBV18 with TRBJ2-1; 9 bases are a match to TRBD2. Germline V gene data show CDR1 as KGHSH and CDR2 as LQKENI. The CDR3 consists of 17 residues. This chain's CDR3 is CASSPRSGTSNYYEQFF. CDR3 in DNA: TGTGCCAGCTCACCACGGTCCGGGACTAGCAACTACTATGAGCAGTTCTTC.

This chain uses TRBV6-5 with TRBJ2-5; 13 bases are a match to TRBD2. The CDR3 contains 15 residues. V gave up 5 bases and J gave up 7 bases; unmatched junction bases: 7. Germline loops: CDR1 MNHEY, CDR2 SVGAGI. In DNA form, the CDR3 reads TGTGCCAGCAGTGCGGGACTAGCGGGATTCGGGACCCAGTACTTC. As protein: CASSAGLAGFGTQYF.

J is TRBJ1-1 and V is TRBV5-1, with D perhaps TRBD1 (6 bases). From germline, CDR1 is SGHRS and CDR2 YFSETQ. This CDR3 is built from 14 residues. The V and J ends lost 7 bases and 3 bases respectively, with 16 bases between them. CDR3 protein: CASRVEQGYTEAFF. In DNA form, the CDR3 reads TGCGCCAGCCGTGTGGAACAGGGTTACACTGAAGCTTTCTTT.

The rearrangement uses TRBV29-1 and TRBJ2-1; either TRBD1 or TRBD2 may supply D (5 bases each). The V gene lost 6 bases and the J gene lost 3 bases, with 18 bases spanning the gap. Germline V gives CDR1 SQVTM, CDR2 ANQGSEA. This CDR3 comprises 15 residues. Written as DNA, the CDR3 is TGCAGCGTGGGGACCACACCTAATTACTACAATGAGCAGTTCTTC. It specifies CSVGTTPNYYNEQFF.

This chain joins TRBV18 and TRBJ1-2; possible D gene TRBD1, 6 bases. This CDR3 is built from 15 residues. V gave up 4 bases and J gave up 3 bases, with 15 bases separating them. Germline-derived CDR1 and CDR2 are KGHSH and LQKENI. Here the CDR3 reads CASSLKQGLDYGYTF. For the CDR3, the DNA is TGTGCCAGCTCACTCAAACAGGGACTAGACTATGGCTACACCTTC. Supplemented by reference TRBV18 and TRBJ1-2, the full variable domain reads NAGVMQNPRHLVRRRGQEARLRCSPMKGHSHVYWYRQLPEEGLKFMVYLQKENIIDESGMPKERFSAEFPKEGPSILRIQQVVRGDSAAYFCASSLKQGLDYGYTFGSGTRLTVV.